This is a list of T cell receptor beta chains from one sample in a study of regulatory T cells in long-lasting Graves disease. TCRdb ran MiXCR on the multiplex PCR reads and lists one entry per CDR3 protein. Of approximately 400,000 distinct CDR3 sequences listed, 20% to 25% were seen once; the top ten hold about a quarter. The sample was peripheral blood mononuclear cells (PBMCs), taken when the disease was refractory, from a patient treated with antithyroid drugs. The origin of the receptors is a female donor with Graves disease. Each CDR3 is given with its conserved first and last residue. Each record gives: clone size, J gene, V gene, D gene, CDR3 protein, CDR3 DNA. The D gene is left open where the match is weak. The listing skips clone size in some rows; elsewhere it reads once, few, many or a size class.

size: many; J: TRBJ2-7; V: TRBV6-1; D: NA; CDR3: CASSPLAGSSYEQYF; DNA: TGTGCCAGCAGTCCCTTGGCGGGGAGCTCCTACGAGCAGTACTTC
size: few; J: TRBJ2-7; V: TRBV28; D: NA; CDR3: CASSFFAVAYEQHF; DNA: TGTGCCAGCAGTTTTTTCGCGGTAGCCTACGAGCAGCACTTC
size: NA; J: TRBJ2-7; V: TRBV20-1; D: TRBD1; CDR3: CSAVAIDRVYEQYF; DNA: TGCAGTGCTGTGGCTATAGACAGGGTTTACGAGCAGTACTTC
size: NA; J: TRBJ2-2; V: TRBV20-1; D: NA; CDR3: CSAYGSPTGELFF; DNA: TGCAGTGCTTACGGGAGTCCCACCGGGGAGCTGTTTTTT
size: few; J: TRBJ1-2; V: TRBV3-1; D: NA; CDR3: CASSHWAEDGYTF; DNA: TGTGCCAGCAGCCACTGGGCGGAGGATGGCTACACCTTC
size: few; J: TRBJ2-7; V: TRBV7-9; D: TRBD2; CDR3: CASRAPSGSGEQYF; DNA: TGTGCCAGCAGGGCGCCTAGCGGGAGCGGCGAGCAGTACTTC
size: many; J: TRBJ2-7; V: TRBV28; D: NA; CDR3: CASRPTDSRLREQYF; DNA: TGTGCCAGCAGACCTACGGACTCCAGATTACGGGAGCAGTACTTC
size: NA; J: TRBJ1-3; V: TRBV28; D: NA; CDR3: CASIAWGSGNTIYF; DNA: TGTGCCAGCATCGCTTGGGGGTCTGGAAACACCATATATTTT
size: few; J: TRBJ1-3; V: TRBV29-1; D: NA; CDR3: CSARGIPGNTIYF; DNA: TGCAGCGCGCGAGGTATACCTGGAAACACCATATATTTT
size: NA; J: TRBJ2-1; V: TRBV6-1; D: TRBD2; CDR3: CASSVGLAGGRMNEQFF; DNA: TGTGCCAGCAGTGTAGGACTAGCGGGAGGGAGAATGAATGAGCAGTTCTTC